Shown below are 20 T cell receptor beta chains from a single sample sequenced in a study of blood T cells in healthy people across ages (dated by TCRdb to about 2015). The library relied on 5' RACE. The sequencing machine was an Illumina HiSeq 2500. A second PCR of about 7 to 12 cycles was run with a J-beta primer mix and a sample-barcoded 5' primer. TCRdb's own reprocessing of the public reads used fastp at Q25 and MiXCR and kept productive beta chains. When rows share a CDR3 protein, they turn into one entry using the most common DNA and genes. In this sample the table shows some 370,000 distinct CDR3 sequences, 45% to 60% of which occur a single time. The ten largest clones add up to 45% to 55% of the sample. The sequencing input was blood. The receptors originated from a man in his 60s in good health.

The genes are TRBV6-5 and TRBJ2-3; TRBD2 matches 9 bases. V was clipped by 6 bases and J by 9 bases; unmatched bases: 10. The CDR3 spans 14 residues. Germline V CDR1 and CDR2: MNHEY, SVGAGI. Written as DNA, the CDR3 is TGTGCCAGCAGCCCCATAGCGGGGGAGGGAACGCAGTATTTT. Its protein is CASSPIAGEGTQYF.

The genes are TRBV11-2 and TRBJ1-5, with unresolved D. Deletions cut 5 bases from V and 7 bases from J, with 15 bases between. This CDR3 is built from 14 residues. Germline CDR1 reads SGHAT; CDR2 reads FQNNGV. The DNA of the CDR3 is TGTGCCAGCAGCCTGACATCGTTCGGACAGCCCCAGCATTTT. Protein: CASSLTSFGQPQHF.

The V gene is TRBV12-3 or TRBV12-4, the J gene TRBJ2-3, with D maybe TRBD1 (5 bases). The CDR3 totals 13 residues. Trimming pared 6 bases from V and 4 bases from J, leaving 11 bases between. This CDR3 is CASRGIGADTQYF. The CDR3 DNA reads TGTGCCAGCAGGGGGATAGGGGCAGATACGCAGTATTTT.

V and J are TRBV7-2 and TRBJ2-5; 12 bases agree with TRBD2. The CDR3 consists of 14 residues. Trimming removed 5 bases from V and 5 bases from J; junction bases left unmatched: 3. The germline gives CDR1 SGHTA, CDR2 FQGNSA. The CDR3 DNA reads TGTGCCAGCAGCCGACTAGCGGGAGTGGAGACCCAGTACTTC. Protein: CASSRLAGVETQYF.

A note on this clonotype: Just one base apart from a much larger clone, this may be a read error. The chain uses TRBV20-1 and TRBJ2-7, with a possible D match to TRBD2 (7 bases). CDR3 size: 12 residues. Germline V gene lookup returns CDR1 DFQATT and CDR2 SNEGSKA (reference sequence). The V and J ends lost 6 bases and 2 bases respectively, with 11 bases between them. The CDR3 loop is CSAWGGPYEQYF. CDR3 sequence (DNA): TGCAGTGCCTGGGGGGGCCCCTACGAGCAGTACTTC.

This sequence joins TRBV20-1 and TRBJ2-1; TRBD2 matches at 7 bases. This CDR3 comprises 14 residues. V shed 4 bases, J shed 11 bases, and the junction held 14 bases outside the gene matches. Germline V gives CDR1 DFQATT, CDR2 SNEGSKA (reference sequence). DNA of the CDR3: TGCAGTGCTACTAGGACTAGAGGACCCCCGAAGCAGTTCTTC. Translated: CSATRTRGPPKQFF.

This chain uses TRBV6-1 with TRBJ2-7; D remains ambiguous. This CDR3 region has 15 residues. V lost 5 bases to trimming and J lost 9 bases, with 23 bases between them. Germline lookup yields CDR1 MNHNS and CDR2 SASEGT. This CDR3 is CASSKPQRSSHGQYF. CDR3 sequence (DNA): TGTGCCAGCAGTAAACCCCAAAGGAGCTCCCACGGGCAGTACTTC.

The J gene is TRBJ1-1, the V gene TRBV4-3; no definite D call. Trimming shortened V by 3 bases and J by 0 bases, and 17 bases separated the two germline ends. Per germline, CDR1 LGHNA and CDR2 YSLEER. The CDR3 is 17 residues long. The CDR3 here is CASSQRSGRGVNTEAFF. CDR3 sequence (DNA): TGCGCCAGCAGCCAGAGAAGCGGCCGGGGAGTGAACACTGAAGCTTTCTTT.

The genes are TRBV20-1 and TRBJ2-3, with 10 bases matching TRBD2. The CDR3 length is 17 residues. Germline CDR1 DFQATT, CDR2 SNEGSKA (reference sequence). V lost 1 base, J lost 1 base, and 8 bases stayed unmatched. The CDR3 DNA is TGCAGTGCTAGAGGCACAAGGCTAGCGGGAGGCACAGATACGCAGTATTTT. Its protein is CSARGTRLAGGTDTQYF.

The V call is TRBV3-1, the J call TRBJ2-4, with 8 bases matching TRBD2. The end of the DNA is better explained by TRBJ2-7, so the J call may be wrong. The length of the CDR3 is 16 residues. CDR1 and CDR2 (germline): LGHDT, YNNKEL (reference sequence). CDR3 in amino acids: CASSPGPSGGGYEQYF. The CDR3 nucleotides read TGTGCCAGCAGCCCCGGCCCTTCCGGGGGGGGCTACGAGCAGTACTTC.

This clonotype was counted between two and nine times. The chain couples TRBV10-3 to TRBJ1-5, with D perhaps TRBD1 (5 bases). Germline CDR1 ENHRY, CDR2 SYGVKD. This CDR3 region has 15 residues. V lost 1 base to trimming and J lost 1 base, with 8 bases between them. The DNA for the CDR3 is TGTGCCATCAGTGAGTTTGGGGGGAGCAATCAGCCCCAGCATTTT. This encodes CAISEFGGSNQPQHF.

This clonotype was seen more than once but under ten times. The genes are TRBV6-6 and TRBJ2-5, with 9 bases that match TRBD1. The J call may be wrong; the DNA end is better matched by TRBJ2-7. This CDR3 comprises 13 residues. The germline V gene has CDR1 MNHNY and CDR2 SVGAGI (reference sequence). The CDR3 DNA reads as TGTGCCAGCAGCGACAGGGGGGGGTACGAGCAGTACTTC. This encodes CASSDRGGYEQYF.

This clonotype was seen many times. A much larger clone is a single base away; this may be a read error. This chain links TRBV7-2 with TRBJ2-5; D possibly corresponds to TRBD1 (6 bases). V was shortened by 5 bases and J by 1 base, with 11 bases between the two germline ends. Germline CDR1 and CDR2: SGHTA and FQGNSA. The CDR3 sequence is 14 residues long. DNA for the CDR3: TGTGCCAGCAGCGTAGGACAGTCCCAAGAGACCCAGTACTTC. Residues: CASSVGQSQETQYF.

The chain has TRBV30 and TRBJ1-6, with 8 bases that match TRBD1. Unmatched junction bases numbered 9, after V lost 5 bases and J lost 9 bases. The CDR3 runs 14 residues. Germline CDR1 GTSNPN, CDR2 SVGIG (reference sequence). CDR3 DNA sequence: TGTGCCTGGGCAACCGGGACAGGAGTTTCACCCCTCCACTTT. Amino acid sequence: CAWATGTGVSPLHF.

Turning to this clonotype: An end of the junction does not agree with germline; a read error may underlie this. The J gene is TRBJ2-5, the V gene TRBV5-4; 8 bases line up with TRBD2. The CDR3 has 16 residues. The germline V gene has CDR1 SGHNT and CDR2 YYREEE (reference sequence). The CDR3 DNA reads as TGTGCCAGCAGCCCGGATGTAGCGGGGCTGCAAGAGACCCTGTACTTC. Translation gives CASSPDVAGLQETLYF.

This clonotype occurred a few times. The chain joins TRBV25-1 to TRBJ1-6, with no clear D. V was pared by 2 bases and J by 4 bases, with 6 bases between. The CDR3 spans 14 residues. Germline assignment: CDR1 MGHDK and CDR2 SYGVNS. CDR3 region: CASSEGPYNSPLHF. CDR3 bases: TGTGCCAGCAGTGAAGGTCCTTATAATTCACCCCTCCACTTT. Filled out from reference TRBV25-1 and TRBJ1-6, the complete variable domain reads EADIYQTPRYLVIGTGKKITLECSQTMGHDKMYWYQQDPGMELHLIHYSYGVNSTEKGDLSSESTVSRIRTEHFPLTLESARPSHTSQYLCASSEGPYNSPLHFGNGTRLTVT.

The genes are TRBV20-1 and TRBJ2-7, with D unresolved. The V end lost 6 bases, the J end lost 5 bases, and 11 bases lay between the germline ends. CDR1 DFQATT and CDR2 SNEGSKA come from the germline V gene (reference sequence). This CDR3 is built from 11 residues. CDR3 nucleotides: TGCAGTGCCCAACTTGTGCACGAGCAGTACTTC. Translation gives CSAQLVHEQYF.

V usage is TRBV11-2 and J usage is TRBJ2-3, with 13 bases that match TRBD2. The V gene's germline CDR1 is SGHAT and CDR2 FQNNGV. Trimming at V came to 5 bases and at J to 3 bases, leaving 5 bases not matched to a gene. The CDR3 length is 16 residues. CDR3 in amino acids: CASSLRLAGGTDTQYF. CDR3 DNA sequence: TGTGCCAGCAGCCTCCGACTAGCGGGAGGAACAGATACGCAGTATTTT.

V usage is TRBV29-1 and J usage is TRBJ1-1; D gene unclear. V gave up 2 bases and J gave up 0 bases, with 4 bases separating them. Germline V lookup: CDR1 SQVTM, CDR2 ANQGSEA. The CDR3 runs to 12 residues. The CDR3 sequence is CSVELLNTEAFF. CDR3 nucleotides: TGCAGCGTTGAATTACTGAACACTGAAGCTTTCTTT.

The chain links TRBV6-2 or TRBV6-3 to TRBJ2-4; tentatively, D is TRBD2 (5 bases). Trimming took off 6 bases at V and 5 bases at J, with 11 bases between the two ends. The CDR3 covers 13 residues. Looked up from germline, CDR1 is MNHEY and CDR2 is SVGEGT. In DNA form, the CDR3 reads TGTGCCAGCAGGGAGGTGAGCGAAAACATTCAGTACTTC. Its protein product is CASREVSENIQYF.